The clone carrying this T cell receptor beta chain was found a few times. The data stem from a study of blood T cells in healthy people across ages. Germline CDR1 SNHLY, CDR2 FYNNEI. V dropped 8 bases and J dropped 5 bases, with 19 bases sitting between them. This CDR3 region has 14 residues. Then a second PCR, running roughly 7 to 11 cycles, was carried out with a sample-barcoded 5' primer and a J-beta primer mix. Using its own MiXCR run on the 5' RACE reads, TCRdb lists one record per CDR3 protein. In the table there are fewer than 1,000,000 distinct CDR3 sequences, under 45% of which are singletons.

This chain connects TRBV2 to TRBJ2-7; possible D gene TRBD1, 6 bases. The specimen was blood. This receptor was obtained from a man aged 55 to 70 in good health. CDR3 bases: TGTGCCAGCCATAAAGCGGACAGATTGGACGAGCAGTACTTC. Translating gives CASHKADRLDEQYF.